A selection of T cell receptor beta chains follows, all from one sample in a study of blood T cell repertoires in COVID-19. Sequencing used immunoSEQ multiplex PCR; TCRdb keeps in-frame clones, though not all of them. The repertoire holds more than 300,000 clones, with about 88% as singletons. The sequenced material came from peripheral blood. The receptors were sampled from a woman in her 70s with COVID-19, enrolled during active disease. The CDR3 runs from the conserved cysteine through the conserved F or W. The D gene is left open where the match is weak. Not all rows give a size; the values are once, few, many and, for expanded clones, a class.

v_call: TRBV4-1; d_call: .; j_call: TRBJ2-1; clone_size: .; cdr3_nt: TGCGCCAGCAGCCACGCGTCCCCGGGACACATTGACAATGAGCAGTTCTTC; cdr3_aa: CASSHASPGHIDNEQFF
v_call: TRBV19; d_call: TRBD1; j_call: TRBJ1-5; clone_size: .; cdr3_nt: TGTGCCACCGGGGACAGGGGCCTCAGGTCCCAGCATTTT; cdr3_aa: CATGDRGLRSQHF
v_call: TRBV14; d_call: .; j_call: TRBJ1-3; clone_size: .; cdr3_nt: TGTGCCAGCAGCCAAGGCCCTAGCACATATTCTGGAAACACCATATATTTT; cdr3_aa: CASSQGPSTYSGNTIYF
v_call: TRBV7-9; d_call: .; j_call: TRBJ2-3; clone_size: .; cdr3_nt: TGTGCCAGCAGAGCGTCTCCAGTCACGGGCACAGATACGCAGTATTTT; cdr3_aa: CASRASPVTGTDTQYF
v_call: TRBV18; d_call: TRBD1; j_call: TRBJ2-5; clone_size: .; cdr3_nt: TGTGCCAGCTCACCACGGTCCGGACAGGGGGGGGAGACCCAGTACTTC; cdr3_aa: CASSPRSGQGGETQYF
v_call: TRBV30; d_call: TRBD2; j_call: TRBJ2-7; clone_size: .; cdr3_nt: TGTGCCTGGAGTGTATCGCGGGGGGATCAGTACTTC; cdr3_aa: CAWSVSRGDQYF
v_call: TRBV2; d_call: .; j_call: TRBJ1-1; clone_size: .; cdr3_nt: TGTGCCAGCAGTGGTGGAGGGAACACTGAAGCTTTCTTT; cdr3_aa: CASSGGGNTEAFF
v_call: TRBV5-1; d_call: .; j_call: TRBJ2-1; clone_size: .; cdr3_nt: TGCGCCAGCAGCTTGGACAGCTACAATGAGCAGTTCTTC; cdr3_aa: CASSLDSYNEQFF
v_call: TRBV2; d_call: .; j_call: TRBJ1-3; clone_size: .; cdr3_nt: TGTGCCAGCAGAGATAGAGGAAACACCATATATTTT; cdr3_aa: CASRDRGNTIYF
v_call: TRBV2; d_call: .; j_call: TRBJ2-4; clone_size: .; cdr3_nt: TGTGCCAGCATGGGGGCCACTTTAACCAAAAACATTCAGTACTTC; cdr3_aa: CASMGATLTKNIQYF
v_call: TRBV6-5; d_call: TRBD1; j_call: TRBJ1-2; clone_size: .; cdr3_nt: TGTGCCAGCATGAGAGGGACAGGGGCCTATGGCTACACCTTC; cdr3_aa: CASMRGTGAYGYTF
v_call: TRBV7-2; d_call: .; j_call: TRBJ1-1; clone_size: .; cdr3_nt: TGTGCCAGCAGCGCACAGAAATTGAACACTGAAGCTTTCTTT; cdr3_aa: CASSAQKLNTEAFF
v_call: TRBV5-1; d_call: TRBD1; j_call: TRBJ1-4; clone_size: .; cdr3_nt: TGCGCCAGCAGCCAGGGAGCGACAGGGCCGACCGAAAAACTGTTTTTT; cdr3_aa: CASSQGATGPTEKLFF
v_call: TRBV24-1; d_call: TRBD2; j_call: TRBJ2-7; clone_size: .; cdr3_nt: TGTGCCACCAGTATACCTAGCGGCGAGCAGTACTTC; cdr3_aa: CATSIPSGEQYF
v_call: TRBV3-1/TRBV3-2; d_call: TRBD2; j_call: TRBJ2-3; clone_size: .; cdr3_nt: TGTGCCAGCAGCCAGACTAGCGGGGGATTTGCAGATACGCAGTATTTT; cdr3_aa: CASSQTSGGFADTQYF
v_call: TRBV24-1; d_call: .; j_call: TRBJ2-4; clone_size: .; cdr3_nt: TGTGCCACCAGTGACGGACTTTATCCCATTCAGTACTTC; cdr3_aa: CATSDGLYPIQYF
v_call: TRBV19; d_call: TRBD1; j_call: TRBJ1-5; clone_size: .; cdr3_nt: TGTGCCAGTAGCGACAGGGATTATAGCAATCAGCCCCAGCATTTT; cdr3_aa: CASSDRDYSNQPQHF
v_call: TRBV28; d_call: .; j_call: TRBJ1-2; clone_size: .; cdr3_nt: TGTGCCAGTTCACATGGCCCTTATGGCTACACCTTC; cdr3_aa: CASSHGPYGYTF
v_call: TRBV7-2; d_call: .; j_call: TRBJ1-2; clone_size: few; cdr3_nt: TGTGCCAGCAGTCCCGACAACTCGGATAACTATGGCTACACCTTC; cdr3_aa: CASSPDNSDNYGYTF
v_call: TRBV10-3; d_call: TRBD1; j_call: TRBJ2-1; clone_size: .; cdr3_nt: TGTGCCATCAGTGACCGGGACAGGGGTTACAATGAGCAGTTCTTC; cdr3_aa: CAISDRDRGYNEQFF
v_call: TRBV18; d_call: .; j_call: TRBJ1-3; clone_size: .; cdr3_nt: TGTGCCAGCTCATTGGAGCGGGTACCCGGAAACACCATATATTTT; cdr3_aa: CASSLERVPGNTIYF
v_call: TRBV5-1; d_call: TRBD1; j_call: TRBJ1-4; clone_size: once; cdr3_nt: TGCGCCAGCAGCTGGGACAGTCCTAATGAAAAACTGTTTTTT; cdr3_aa: CASSWDSPNEKLFF
v_call: TRBV18; d_call: TRBD1; j_call: TRBJ1-3; clone_size: .; cdr3_nt: TGTGCCAGCTCTCGGACAGGGGCCCTCTCTGGAAACACCATATATTTT; cdr3_aa: CASSRTGALSGNTIYF